This is a list of T cell receptor beta chains from one sample in a study of blood T cell repertoires in COVID-19. Sequencing was performed with immunoSEQ multiplex PCR; in TCRdb, only in-frame clones are kept and a portion is missing. The sample carries around 60,000 clones, about four fifths recorded once. Sequenced sample: peripheral blood. The receptors stem from a man between 25 and 39 years old with COVID-19, enrolled during active disease. CDR3s include the opening cysteine and the closing phenylalanine or tryptophan. Each record gives: V gene, D gene, clone size, J gene, CDR3 DNA, CDR3 protein. D genes are given only for firm matches. The size of a clone is reported for some rows only, either as once, few or many, or as a class for expanded clones.

>TRBV3-1/TRBV3-2|.|few|TRBJ2-3
TGTGCCAGCAGCCAAGGAGGGAGTCACACAGATACGCAGTATTTT
CASSQGGSHTDTQYF
>TRBV9|TRBD2|.|TRBJ2-2
TGTGCCAGCAGCGTAGAAACTAGCGGGACCGGGGAGCTGTTTTTT
CASSVETSGTGELFF
>TRBV19|TRBD1|.|TRBJ1-2
TGTGCCAGTAGCCTCGGGACAGCCCTCTATGGCTACACCTTC
CASSLGTALYGYTF
>TRBV30|TRBD2|.|TRBJ2-7
TGTGCCTGGAGTCTGGGACTAGCGGGAGCCAACGGGGAGCAGTACTTC
CAWSLGLAGANGEQYF
>TRBV30|.|.|TRBJ2-7
TGTGCCTCCTCCCGACAGTCCTACGAGCAGTACTTC
CASSRQSYEQYF
>TRBV14|.|few|TRBJ2-4
TGTGCCAGCAGCTCAGACAGAAACATTCAGTACTTC
CASSSDRNIQYF
>TRBV30|.|few|TRBJ2-4
TGTGCCTGGAGTGAAGGGGGAACCAAAAACATTCAGTACTTC
CAWSEGGTKNIQYF
>TRBV28|.|.|TRBJ1-5
TGTGCCAGCAGTTTCCAGCCGACGTTTCTTAGGGGTGGCAATCAGCCCCAGCATTTT
CASSFQPTFLRGGNQPQHF
>TRBV19|.|.|TRBJ2-1
TGTGCCAGTAGTATGGGGGGTCTTAGGGTGCAGTTCTTC
CASSMGGLRVQFF
>TRBV28|.|.|TRBJ2-5
TGTGCCAGCAGTTTATGGGGGCACCAAGAGACCCAGTACTTC
CASSLWGHQETQYF
>TRBV2|TRBD1|once|TRBJ2-4
TGTGCCAGCAGGGGACAGTTTCTAGCCAAAAACATTCAGTACTTC
CASRGQFLAKNIQYF
>TRBV3-1/TRBV3-2|.|.|TRBJ1-4
TGTGCCAGCAGCCAAGATCGGGAAAAACTGTTTTTT
CASSQDREKLFF
>TRBV7-2|TRBD2|.|TRBJ2-1
TGTGCCAGCAGCCATCCTACGGGGACTAGCGGCTACAATGAGCAGTTCTTC
CASSHPTGTSGYNEQFF
>TRBV19|.|.|TRBJ1-5
TGTGCCAGTAGAATAAGTCCAGGGTATAGCAATCAGCCCCAGCATTTT
CASRISPGYSNQPQHF
>TRBV5-6|.|.|TRBJ1-5
TGTGCCAGCAGCAGCGGCCAAGGTCAGCATCAGCCCCAGCATTTT
CASSSGQGQHQPQHF
>TRBV4-2|.|.|TRBJ1-1
TGTGCCAGCAGCCAAGCGCTGGGTCGGGGGGACACTGAAGCTTTCTTT
CASSQALGRGDTEAFF
>TRBV7-2|TRBD2|few|TRBJ2-7
TGTGCCAGCAGCTACAGCGGGAGGGCCTACGAGCAGTACTTC
CASSYSGRAYEQYF
>TRBV11-3|.|.|TRBJ2-7
TGTGCCAGCAGCCCCCGGGGACAGTCGTGGGGGGACGAGCAGTACTTC
CASSPRGQSWGDEQYF
>TRBV6-5|.|.|TRBJ1-2
TGTGCCAGCAGTTACGAGGCGGGAGGGGACTATGGCTACACCTTC
CASSYEAGGDYGYTF
>TRBV30|.|.|TRBJ1-2
TGTGCCTGGAGTCTACGGAGCAGCTACACCTTC
CAWSLRSSYTF
>TRBV19|.|.|TRBJ1-2
TGTGCCAGTAATCACGTACAGAGACCTAACTATGGCTACACCTTC
CASNHVQRPNYGYTF
>TRBV4-1|.|.|TRBJ1-2
TGCGCCAGCAGCCTGATCTCTTTAGTCCCCTCTTCAAACTATGGCTACACCTTC
CASSLISLVPSSNYGYTF
>TRBV29-1|.|.|TRBJ2-7
TGCAGCGTTGAAGGACAAAACTACGAGCAGTACTTC
CSVEGQNYEQYF
>TRBV29-1|.|.|TRBJ2-3
TGCAGCGTTGAAGGGGAATTAGGGGGCACAGATACGCAGTATTTT
CSVEGELGGTDTQYF
>TRBV18|TRBD1|once|TRBJ1-5
TGTGCCAGCTCACCACAGGGGGCCAATCAGCCCCAGCATTTT
CASSPQGANQPQHF
>TRBV6-5|.|.|TRBJ2-5
TGTGCCAGCAGTTACTCCGCGGGGGCCCTCCAAGAGACCCAGTACTTC
CASSYSAGALQETQYF
>TRBV9|TRBD2|.|TRBJ2-3
TGTGCCAGCAGCGTAGTGCCGGGGGGGAACACAGATACGCAGTATTTT
CASSVVPGGNTDTQYF
>TRBV5-1|.|.|TRBJ2-7
TGCGCCAGCAGCGAAGGGGGTTACGAGCAGTACTTC
CASSEGGYEQYF
>TRBV4-1|.|.|TRBJ1-5
TGCGCCAGCAGCCAAGAAATGGGGGGGCCTGGTAGCAATCAGCCCCAGCATTTT
CASSQEMGGPGSNQPQHF
>TRBV24-1|TRBD1|few|TRBJ2-3
TGTGCCACCAGTGCTCATTCGGGACAGGGGGCGAGAGATACGCAGTATTTT
CATSAHSGQGARDTQYF
>TRBV28|.|.|TRBJ2-7
TGTGCCAGCAGTTCCTCGGACAACTCCTACGAGCAGTACTTC
CASSSSDNSYEQYF
>TRBV12-3/TRBV12-4|.|.|TRBJ2-7
TGTGCCAGCAGTTCCGGTGGCGAGCAGTACTTC
CASSSGGEQYF
>TRBV2|.|.|TRBJ1-6
TGTGCCAGCCTGACTGACTTGGATTCACCCCTCCACTTT
CASLTDLDSPLHF
>TRBV10-1|.|.|TRBJ1-1
TGCGCCAGCAGTGAGTCGCTCGGGGGCACTGAAGCTTTCTTT
CASSESLGGTEAFF
>TRBV11-2|TRBD2|.|TRBJ2-2
TGTGCCAGCAGCTTAGAGGGACTAGCCACCGGGGAGCTGTTTTTT
CASSLEGLATGELFF
>TRBV29-1|.|.|TRBJ2-1
TGCAGCGTTGAAGATTACCGTAGTGAGCAGTTCTTC
CSVEDYRSEQFF
>TRBV9|TRBD1|.|TRBJ1-3
TGTGCCAGCAGCGTAGATACAGGGGGCAGGGCTGGAAACACCATATATTTT
CASSVDTGGRAGNTIYF
>TRBV2|.|.|TRBJ2-7
TGTGCCAGCAGTGGTGACACATTCTACGAGCAGTACTTC
CASSGDTFYEQYF
>TRBV3-1/TRBV3-2|TRBD2|.|TRBJ2-7
TGTGCCAGCAGCCAAGCGGGAGGAGGTTACGAGCAGTACTTC
CASSQAGGGYEQYF
>TRBV18|TRBD1|.|TRBJ1-6
TGTGCCAGCTCACCGAGGGGGCTGGATTCACCCCTCCACTTT
CASSPRGLDSPLHF
>TRBV19|TRBD1|.|TRBJ2-2
TGTGCCAGTAGTGGGGGACAGGGGGCGGTCACCGGGGAGCTGTTTTTT
CASSGGQGAVTGELFF
>TRBV4-2|TRBD2|.|TRBJ2-3
TGTGCCAGCAGCCAAGGGGGTAGCGGGTGGGGCACAGATACGCAGTATTTT
CASSQGGSGWGTDTQYF
>TRBV4-2|TRBD1|.|TRBJ1-2
TGTGCCAGCAGTCTACACATACAGGGACAGGATGGCTACACCTTC
CASSLHIQGQDGYTF
>TRBV9|TRBD1|.|TRBJ1-5
TGTGCCAGCAGCGTAGGGGCAGGGGGAATCAAGCCCCAGCATTTT
CASSVGAGGIKPQHF
>TRBV2|TRBD2|.|TRBJ2-1
TGTGCCAGCAGGCTAGCGGGGCTCTACAATGAGCAGTTCTTC
CASRLAGLYNEQFF
>TRBV4-2|TRBD2|many|TRBJ2-3
TGTGCCAGCAGCCAAGGACTAGCGGGGGGGCCTAGCACAGATACGCAGTATTTT
CASSQGLAGGPSTDTQYF
>TRBV5-4|TRBD2|.|TRBJ2-7
TGTGCCAGCAGCTTGGAGGCTAGCGGGCCAATATACTTCTACGAGCAGTACTTC
CASSLEASGPIYFYEQYF
>TRBV28|TRBD1|.|TRBJ1-3
TGTGCCAGCAGTTTCAGGGGGCAGAACACCATATATTTT
CASSFRGQNTIYF
>TRBV12-3/TRBV12-4|.|.|TRBJ2-5
TGTGCCAGCAGACTACAGGGTGGAGAGACCCAGTACTTC
CASRLQGGETQYF
>TRBV6-1|TRBD2|.|TRBJ2-7
TGTGCCAGCAGTGAAGTAGAGCGGGGCCCCTACGAGCAGTACTTC
CASSEVERGPYEQYF
>TRBV29-1|.|.|TRBJ1-2
TGCAGCGTTGATCAGGGGTCCGGCTATGGCTACACCTTC
CSVDQGSGYGYTF
>TRBV9|.|.|TRBJ1-2
TGTGCCAGCAGCGTAGGGGACACATCCACCTATGGCTACACCTTC
CASSVGDTSTYGYTF